The clone carrying this TCR beta chain occurred a few times. The data are from a study of blood T cell repertoires in COVID-19. The wider study: The origin of the acute and convalescent COVID-19 samples was the United States, Italy and Spain. Sources were T cells, B-cell-depleted T cells, or PBMCs; the material itself was cDNA or gDNA.

Germline V gene data show CDR1 as SQVTM and CDR2 as ANQGSEA. The germline V and J ends were trimmed by 0 bases and 3 bases, with 5 bases remaining between them. CDR3 size: 12 residues. Methods used by the authors: Estimates of nucleated cell counts were drawn from the amplification of reference gene primers. The assay was immunoSEQ multiplex PCR, and TCRdb's table has in-frame clones only and misses some. V, J and clone size derive from that table, while D and trimming were established from the DNA sequence. The table shows 95,000 to 150,000 clones, with about two thirds occurring only once. The genes are TRBV29-1 and TRBJ1-2; no definite D call. Sequenced material: peripheral blood. This TCR was sampled from a human donor with acute or convalescent COVID-19. The donor label of this sample is uncertain. CDR3 in amino acids: CSVEDSYYGYTF. CDR3 coding DNA: TGCAGCGTTGAAGATTCGTACTATGGCTACACCTTC.